This is a list of T cell receptor beta chains from one sample in a study of T cells expressing NK-cell markers. TCRdb re-called the 5' RACE reads; one entry per CDR3 protein, DNA not given. Recorded for this sample: about 20,000 distinct CDR3 sequences. Sequenced material: blood T cells: a sorted CD56 or NKG2C T cell subset, CD4+ or CD8+ T cells, or bulk PBMC T cells (not recorded which). These receptors were obtained from a man aged 18-70 years in good health. CDR3s include the opening cysteine and the closing phenylalanine or tryptophan. Fields, in order: V gene, J gene, clone size, CDR3 protein. Size values are once, few and many counts, or a class for expanded clones, and some rows have none.

>TRBV11-2|TRBJ2-5|.
CASSRYRKQGDQYF
>TRBV5-1|TRBJ2-3|.
CASSTYRTTDTQYF
>TRBV28|TRBJ1-4|.
CASRWKQGASAKLFF
>TRBV7-8|TRBJ2-1|.
CASSLARLAGEGIYNEQFF
>TRBV30|TRBJ2-2|.
CAWNRIGTGPTGELFF
>TRBV4-3|TRBJ1-1|.
CASSQDFTGGSAFF
>TRBV12-3/TRBV12-4|TRBJ2-5|.
CASSLETGGRETQYF
>TRBV15|TRBJ1-2|.
CATSRQGNYGYTF
>TRBV5-1|TRBJ1-2|.
CASRPSGTGYGYTF
>TRBV7-6|TRBJ2-1|.
CASSSLGGSGSYNEQFF
>TRBV6-2/TRBV6-3|TRBJ1-1|.
CASSYTGTEAFF
>TRBV4-3|TRBJ2-3|.
CASSQDMGITDTQYF
>TRBV20-1|TRBJ2-1|.
CSARAHTTLAGGSDEQFF
>TRBV20-1|TRBJ1-4|.
CSASGRVALATNEKLFF
>TRBV7-2|TRBJ2-1|.
CASSSSPRDSYNEQFF
>TRBV9|TRBJ2-1|.
CASSARQGGFREQFF
>TRBV11-2|TRBJ2-7|.
CASFDPSDEQYF
>TRBV6-5|TRBJ2-3|.
CASSYSRTSPRDTQYF
>TRBV11-1|TRBJ2-2|.
CASSQFGTSGSPAGELFF
>TRBV4-1|TRBJ1-4|.
CASSPSGTTNEKLFF
>TRBV20-1|TRBJ2-2|.
CSARDNRVTGELFF
>TRBV10-3|TRBJ1-6|.
CAIRTGGSSPLHF
>TRBV27|TRBJ2-7|.
CASSSFFPSGQGLYEQYF
>TRBV25-1|TRBJ2-5|.
CASSDRGAGETQYF
>TRBV6-2/TRBV6-3|TRBJ1-5|.
CASSTDRSGPQHF
>TRBV6-2/TRBV6-3|TRBJ1-5|.
CASSYGLYSNQPQHF
>TRBV12-3/TRBV12-4|TRBJ2-4|.
CASSTRGFQNIQYF
>TRBV4-3|TRBJ1-1|.
CASSQFPRTGDTEAFF
>TRBV5-6|TRBJ2-5|.
CASSWTSEETQYF
>TRBV12-3/TRBV12-4|TRBJ2-2|.
CASSLETGRTGELFF
>TRBV12-3/TRBV12-4|TRBJ1-2|.
CASSVGQAGYGYTF
>TRBV2|TRBJ2-1|.
CASYRGRNEQFF
>TRBV20-1|TRBJ1-1|.
CSAPGEMNTEAFF
>TRBV24-1|TRBJ2-5|.
CATSDGRQGETQYF
>TRBV18|TRBJ2-5|.
CASSPPTSRETQYF
>TRBV10-3|TRBJ1-5|medium-sized
CAISERDGTFNQPQHF
>TRBV6-2/TRBV6-3|TRBJ2-5|.
CASSYAGTSQETQYF
>TRBV11-2|TRBJ2-1|.
CASSLGGIGNEQFF
>TRBV10-2|TRBJ2-1|.
CASSLGGEQFF
>TRBV15|TRBJ2-7|.
CATSRDRGDGTRTYEQYF